This T cell receptor (beta chain) was obtained from a study of control samples from healthy donors and cancer patients. The CDR3 totals 15 residues. Trimming took 2 bases from V and 5 from J; bases not matched to a gene: 1. CDR1 and CDR2 (germline): SGHTA, FQGNSA. The data were produced by immunoSEQ multiplex PCR, yet TCRdb's version contains in-frame clones alone and is incomplete. The data contain around 80,000 clones, around 87% of them singletons. The sequence derives from a man aged 45-65 years in good health. The sequenced material came from blood. This rearrangement joins TRBV7-2 to TRBJ2-5; 14 bases line up with TRBD2. The DNA for the CDR3 is TGTGCCAGCAGCTTAAGACTAGCGGGAGGGGAGACCCAGTACTTC. The encoded protein is CASSLRLAGGETQYF.